This TCR beta chain was recovered during a study of blood T cell repertoires in COVID-19. Study as a whole: The United States, Italy and Spain provided the acute and convalescent COVID-19 samples.

Allocation to cohorts depended on clinical history reported by the participants. Donors of Cohort 3 who recovered were those that had two negative PCRs, clearance, or symptom resolution. Generated by immunoSEQ multiplex PCR, the TCRdb table keeps only in-frame clones and is missing some. This sample has around 250,000 clones, with approximately 85% found just once. CDR3 length: 16 residues. The germline V gene encodes CDR1 SGHVS and CDR2 FNYEAQ. The ends lost 11 bases at V and 3 bases at J; junction bases unmatched: 16. The sample consisted of PBMCs or T cells enriched from blood (not recorded which). The chain employs TRBV7-6 and TRBJ1-5, with 7 positions matching TRBD1. The sequence was collected from a woman aged 45-65 years who had recovered from COVID-19. The DNA of the CDR3 is TGTGCCTCGGTCCTCCTTTACAGGGGACACAATCAGCCCCAGCATTTT. This gives the protein CASVLLYRGHNQPQHF. The whole variable domain, remainder taken from reference TRBV7-6 and TRBJ1-5, is GAGVSQSPRYKVTKRGQDVALRCDPISGHVSLYWYRQALGQGPEFLTYFNYEAQQDKSGLPNDRFSAERPEGSISTLTIQRTEQRDSAMYRCASVLLYRGHNQPQHFGDGTRLSIL.